Listed here are 31 T cell receptor beta chains from one sample, sequenced in a study of cytomegalovirus exposure and HLA in healthy donors. The primer mix had 60 Vbeta and 13 Jbeta primers. Produced via immunoSEQ multiplex PCR; TCRdb's table is partial and in-frame only. Among approximately 170,000 clones listed, more than 65% were seen once. Source material: PBMCs. Receptors were obtained from a woman in her thirties or forties in good health and CMV-seropositive.

The gene calls are TRBV9 and TRBJ1-1; the match to TRBD1 covers 7 bases. This CDR3 region has 15 residues. V lost 3 bases and J lost 4; bases outside the gene matches: 9. Germline V gene data show CDR1 as SGDLS and CDR2 as YYNGEE. The CDR3 nucleotides read TGTGCCAGCAGCGCTAGACAGGGCGTAGGCACTGAAGCTTTCTTT. Its protein product is CASSARQGVGTEAFF.

This clone was seen a handful of times. DNA for the CDR3: TGCGCCAGCAGCTTGGGTCTAGCTGTGGGATACAATGAGCAGTTCTTC. Its translation is CASSLGLAVGYNEQFF. The chain is built from TRBV5-1 and TRBJ2-1, with D perhaps matching TRBD2 (5 bases). The CDR3 runs to 16 residues. CDR1 SGHRS and CDR2 YFSETQ come from the germline V gene. V dropped 0 bases and J dropped 4 bases, with 14 bases sitting between them.

This chain joins TRBV2 and TRBJ1-5; no firm D call. V lost 8 bases to trimming and J lost 7 bases, with 9 bases between them. The germline CDR1 and CDR2 sequences are SNHLY and FYNNEI. The CDR3 extends over 11 amino acids. This CDR3 is CASVVRQPQHF. The CDR3 DNA is TGTGCCAGCGTCGTCAGGCAGCCCCAGCATTTT.

V and J are TRBV5-1 and TRBJ2-3; 7 nucleotides match TRBD2. Germline CDR1 is SGHRS and CDR2 is YFSETQ. The V and J ends lost 0 bases and 0 bases, in that order; junction bases with no gene match: 7. The length of the CDR3 is 17 residues. CDR3 region: CASSLAQASGSTDTQYF. CDR3 sequence (DNA): TGCGCCAGCAGCTTGGCCCAGGCTAGCGGAAGCACAGATACGCAGTATTTT.

There are a few counts of this clone. A read error may produce the germline difference seen at one junction end. The chain recombines TRBV6-5 with TRBJ1-2; perhaps TRBD1 as D (5 bases). From germline, CDR1 is MNHEY and CDR2 SVGAGI. This CDR3 has 15 amino acids. CDR3 in DNA: TGTGCCAGCAGTTACTCGATATCGACCAAGGACAAAGGGACTTTC. This gives the protein CASSYSISTKDKGTF.

The table lists this clone with a few counts. This rearrangement joins TRBV7-2 to TRBJ2-1; D unresolved. Trimming removed 4 bases from V and 5 bases from J, with 3 bases in between. Germline V gene sequence: CDR1 SGHTA, CDR2 FQGNSA. CDR3 length: 11 residues. The CDR3 DNA reads as TGTGCCAGCAGCTACAACAATGAGCAGTTCTTC. Residues: CASSYNNEQFF.

The chain carries TRBV18 and TRBJ1-2; possible D gene TRBD1, 5 bases. Germline V gives CDR1 KGHSH, CDR2 LQKENI. Trimming took 2 bases from V and 9 from J, leaving 16 bases between them. CDR3 length: 14 residues. The CDR3 region has the DNA TGTGCCAGCTCACCAAAATTAGGGGCGGGAAGCTACACCTTC. Its protein is CASSPKLGAGSYTF.

A note on this clone: Different DNA sequences within this sample yield the same CDR3. This chain uses TRBV7-2 with TRBJ2-5, with D unclear. CDR3 length: 13 residues. The V gene's germline CDR1 is SGHTA and CDR2 FQGNSA. Trimming removed 1 base from V and 4 bases from J, with 7 bases in between. CDR3 sequence reads: CASSLGRRETQYF. The CDR3 region has the DNA TGTGCCAGCAGCTTAGGTCGTCGAGAGACCCAGTACTTC.

The chain is built from TRBV4-3 and TRBJ1-2; possibly TRBD1 for D (6 bases). The CDR3 runs 14 residues. Trimming stripped 0 bases from V and 8 bases from J, with 13 bases between. Germline CDR1 LGHNA, CDR2 YSLEER. The CDR3 sequence is CASSQERQAAGYTF. The CDR3 DNA sequence: TGCGCCAGCAGCCAAGAGCGACAGGCGGCGGGCTACACCTTC.

This clone was detected only a few times. The chain recombines TRBV19 with TRBJ2-1; D uncertain. V lost 3 bases and J lost 5, with 14 bases in between. This CDR3 contains 15 residues. The germline V gene encodes CDR1 LNHDA and CDR2 SQIVND (reference sequence). The CDR3 nucleotides are TGTGCCAGTAGTATTCAAAGGAGAACCCACAATGAGCAGTTCTTC. Its protein is CASSIQRRTHNEQFF.

The genes are TRBV4-1 and TRBJ1-2, with 8 bases fitting TRBD1. Germline values: CDR1 MGHRA, CDR2 YSYEKL. This CDR3 contains 20 residues. With V trimmed by 3 bases and J by 6 bases, 24 bases remained unmatched. This CDR3 reads CASSHHTPRTGSPGDDGYTF. The CDR3 DNA reads as TGCGCCAGCAGCCACCACACCCCCAGGACAGGGTCCCCGGGAGATGATGGCTACACCTTC.

A few counts support this clone. The chain joins TRBV5-4 to TRBJ1-2; 10 bases match TRBD1. Losses at the gene ends were 3 bases for V and 7 bases for J; bases not matched to a gene: 12. Germline V gene data show CDR1 as SGHNT and CDR2 as YYREEE (reference sequence). The CDR3 is made up of 16 amino acids. The CDR3 spells CASSYAGTGAGTGYTF. Here the CDR3 DNA reads TGTGCCAGCAGCTATGCCGGGACAGGGGCGGGCACTGGCTACACCTTC.

The V and J genes are TRBV5-1 and TRBJ2-3; maybe TRBD1 (6 bases). The CDR3 has 15 amino acids. Germline V CDR1 and CDR2: SGHRS, YFSETQ. Deletions cut 2 bases from V and 2 bases from J, with 12 bases between. This CDR3 is CASSFTGLLTDTQYF. The CDR3 nucleotides are TGCGCCAGCAGCTTTACAGGGTTACTCACAGATACGCAGTATTTT.

The J gene is TRBJ1-2, the V gene TRBV2; 9 nucleotides match TRBD1. The CDR3 is 14 residues long. CDR1 is SNHLY and CDR2 is FYNNEI in the germline V gene. V lost 6 bases, J lost 6 bases, and 8 bases stayed unmatched. The CDR3 coding sequence is TGTGCCAGCAGGGTGGGACAGGGAGTAGATGGCTACACCTTC. Translation gives CASRVGQGVDGYTF.

V and J are TRBV6-5 and TRBJ2-7; 7 positions match TRBD2. This CDR3 region has 15 residues. Germline V lookup: CDR1 MNHEY, CDR2 SVGAGI. Germline trimming cut 0 bases from V and 2 bases from J; bases unmatched to any gene: 4. The CDR3 nucleotides are TGTGCCAGCAGTTACTCGAGGGGAGGGGCCTACGAGCAGTACTTC. Translated, it gives CASSYSRGGAYEQYF.

In its sample, this clone was seen once. The chain recombines TRBV4-1 with TRBJ2-5; TRBD2 matches 7 bases. The junction had 3 bases not matched to a gene; V was cut back by 4 bases and J by 1 base. The CDR3 runs to 14 residues. Looked up from germline, CDR1 is MGHRA and CDR2 is YSYEKL. The CDR3 spells CASSLTSSQETQYF. The CDR3 DNA reads TGCGCCAGCAGCCTGACTAGCAGCCAAGAGACCCAGTACTTC.

The chain has TRBV4-3 and TRBJ2-7; no clear D gene. The V and J ends lost 1 base and 0 bases respectively, with 10 bases between them. CDR1 and CDR2 (germline): LGHNA, YSLEER. The CDR3 runs 15 residues. The CDR3 protein is CASSQGAATSYEQYF. CDR3 nucleotides: TGCGCCAGCAGCCAAGGCGCGGCTACCTCCTACGAGCAGTACTTC.

This clone showed up just a few times. This rearrangement joins TRBV5-1 to TRBJ2-1; possible D gene TRBD1, 6 bases. In germline, CDR1 is SGHRS, CDR2 YFSETQ. Trimming shortened V by 0 bases and J by 4 bases, and 14 bases separated the two germline ends. The CDR3 is made up of 16 amino acids. DNA for the CDR3: TGCGCCAGCAGCTTGGGGACAGACCCCTTTTACAATGAGCAGTTCTTC. Encoded protein: CASSLGTDPFYNEQFF.

V usage is TRBV7-9 and J usage is TRBJ2-2; 10 nucleotides match TRBD1. From germline, CDR1 is SEHNR and CDR2 FQNEAQ (reference sequence). The junction had 4 bases not matched to a gene; V was cut back by 10 bases and J by 2 bases. There are 14 residues in the CDR3. CDR3 nucleotide sequence: TGTGCCATCAGACAGGGGGCAAACACCGGGGAGCTGTTTTTT. This gives the protein CAIRQGANTGELFF.

The chain has TRBV5-4 and TRBJ2-2; TRBD2 might be the D (6 bases). The CDR3 is made up of 13 amino acids. V lost 4 bases and J lost 10, with 14 bases in between. The V gene's germline CDR1 is SGHNT and CDR2 YYREEE (reference sequence). The CDR3 loop reads CASSPWGVKELFF. The CDR3 DNA reads as TGTGCCAGCAGCCCCTGGGGGGTAAAGGAGCTGTTTTTT.

CDR3 DNA sequence: TGCGCCAGCAGCCAAACCCCGGGACAGGAAAACGGCTACACCTTC. Translated, it gives CASSQTPGQENGYTF. This chain connects TRBV5-1 to TRBJ1-2; 8 nucleotides agree with TRBD1. Looked up from germline, CDR1 is SGHRS and CDR2 is YFSETQ. Trimming at V came to 4 bases and at J to 8 bases, leaving 13 bases not matched to a gene. The CDR3 has 15 residues.

The genes are TRBV6-5 and TRBJ1-1, with 7 bases matching TRBD1. V shed 7 bases, J shed 4 bases, and the junction held 9 bases outside the gene matches. The length of the CDR3 is 14 residues. CDR1 is MNHEY, CDR2 SVGAGI, per germline. The CDR3 reads CASINHRGLTEAFF. DNA for the CDR3: TGTGCCAGCATTAACCACAGGGGCCTCACTGAAGCTTTCTTT.

DNA of the CDR3: TGTGCCAGCAGCAAAGTCCCGCGGGTGGTTTTGGAGACCCAGTACTTC. Residues: CASSKVPRVVLETQYF. This rearrangement joins TRBV21-1 to TRBJ2-5; the DNA was not used to check the table's D call, TRBD2. TRBV21-1 represents a pseudogene. There are 16 residues in the CDR3.

The V gene is TRBV9, the J gene TRBJ1-5; D uncertain. The CDR3 contains 14 residues. The ends were cut back, 4 bases at V and 7 bases at J, with 15 bases in the middle. Looked up from germline, CDR1 is SGDLS and CDR2 is YYNGEE. The CDR3 reads CASSPHEAQQPQHF. Here the CDR3 DNA reads TGTGCCAGCAGCCCTCATGAGGCTCAGCAGCCCCAGCATTTT.

The chain is built from TRBV5-6 and TRBJ2-3; D remains unclear. The V end lost 1 base, the J end lost 2 bases, and 8 bases lay between the germline ends. The CDR3 spans 14 residues. Germline-derived CDR1 and CDR2 are SGHDT and YYEEEE. CDR3 region: CASSLFGFTDTQYF. The CDR3 DNA sequence: TGTGCCAGCAGCTTGTTCGGGTTCACAGATACGCAGTATTTT. Full variable domain (outside the CDR3, taken from reference TRBV5-6 and TRBJ2-3): DAGVTQSPTHLIKTRGQQVTLRCSPKSGHDTVSWYQQALGQGPQFIFQYYEEEERQRGNFPDRFSGHQFPNYSSELNVNALLLGDSALYLCASSLFGFTDTQYFGPGTRLTVL.

This sequence joins TRBV10-3 and TRBJ1-1; no definite D call. With 6 bases removed from V and 3 bases from J, the gap between germline ends came to 11 bases. Germline lookup yields CDR1 ENHRY and CDR2 SYGVKD. This CDR3 is built from 13 residues. CDR3 protein: CAIRETSDTEAFF. CDR3 in DNA: TGTGCCATCAGGGAGACATCCGACACTGAAGCTTTCTTT.

V and J are TRBV2 and TRBJ1-1; D is perhaps TRBD1 (5 bases). CDR3 length equals 15 residues. Trimming stripped 4 bases from V and 1 base from J, with 13 bases between. Per the germline V gene, CDR1 is SNHLY and CDR2 is FYNNEI. In nucleotides, the CDR3 is TGTGCCAGCAGTGGGAACGGACAAACGAACACTGAAGCTTTCTTT. This translates into CASSGNGQTNTEAFF.

This chain joins TRBV28 and TRBJ2-7; maybe TRBD1 (6 bases). This CDR3 has 15 amino acids. Germline values: CDR1 MDHEN, CDR2 SYDVKM. V was trimmed by 5 bases and J by 3 bases, leaving 17 bases between them. The CDR3 DNA reads TGTGCCAGCAGTATGAACAGGGTTTCGGGCTACGAGCAGTACTTC. This codes for CASSMNRVSGYEQYF. Looking up the rest from reference TRBV28 and TRBJ2-7 gives the full variable domain: DVKVTQSSRYLVKRTGEKVFLECVQDMDHENMFWYRQDPGLGLRLIYFSYDVKMKEKGDIPEGYSVSREKKERFSLILESASTNQTSMYLCASSMNRVSGYEQYFGPGTRLTVT.

This clone has a single count. Other DNA sequences of this sample code for an identical CDR3. The CDR3 region has the DNA TGTGCCAGCTCAGCGCAGGGGAACACTGAAGCTTTCTTT. This encodes CASSAQGNTEAFF. The chain recombines TRBV18 with TRBJ1-1; the D gene is possibly TRBD1 (5 bases). Germline CDR1 is KGHSH and CDR2 is LQKENI. This CDR3 contains 13 residues. Trimming left V 5 bases short and J 1 base short, with 8 bases between.

The chain joins TRBV7-2 to TRBJ1-1; D might be TRBD1 (6 bases). This CDR3 is built from 14 residues. Trimming took 4 bases from V and 6 from J, leaving 15 bases between them. Germline V gene lookup returns CDR1 SGHTA and CDR2 FQGNSA. CDR3 loop: CASSWAGARAEAFF. CDR3 in DNA: TGTGCCAGCAGCTGGGCGGGGGCGAGGGCTGAAGCTTTCTTT.

The chain links TRBV15 to TRBJ2-5; 14 positions match TRBD2. The J call may be in error: the DNA end matches TRBJ2-7 better. CDR3 length equals 15 residues. Looked up from germline, CDR1 is LNHNV and CDR2 is YYDKDF (reference sequence). This CDR3 is CATSKTSGREYEQYF. The CDR3 nucleotides read TGTGCCACCAGCAAGACTAGCGGGAGGGAATACGAGCAGTACTTC.